The source of this T cell receptor (beta chain) is a study of CD8 T cells in ankylosing spondylitis. For this clonotype: Its antigen is not known.

The trim removed 3 bases at V and 5 bases at J, leaving 3 bases unmatched. The germline V gene encodes CDR1 SGHRS and CDR2 YFSETQ. The CDR3 consists of 13 residues. Whole-study findings and limits: Disease-linked clones bore a CD8+ phenotype, appearing relatively rarely in peripheral blood. Characteristic, it appeared, of ankylosing spondylitis blood was a TCR beta motif of several highly homologous variants.

MiXCR, applied by TCRdb to the 5' RACE reads, yields one record per CDR3 protein. The sample has some 87,000 distinct CDR3 sequences, around 30% seen once; the top ten hold about 60%. Sequencing was performed on blood, either unsorted or a sorted T cell fraction (not recorded which). This clonotype was obtained from a male donor with ankylosing spondylitis or in good health (not recorded which). V and J are TRBV5-1 and TRBJ1-1, with TRBD1 matching over 8 bases. Here the CDR3 reads CASSSQGGTEAFF. The CDR3 nucleotides are TGCGCCAGCAGCTCACAGGGGGGGACTGAAGCTTTCTTT.